Following are 10 T cell receptor beta chains from one sample sequenced in a study of T cell responses to AZD1222 COVID-19 vaccine. Libraries were prepared by immunoSEQ multiplex PCR; TCRdb keeps only in-frame clonotypes and omits some of them. The table lists about 86,000 clones, 88% of them singletons. The material sequenced was peripheral blood, taken on day 0 of MenACWY control vaccination. The receptors were sampled from an adult in good health.

The genes are TRBV19 and TRBJ1-5, with 10 bases lining up with TRBD1. The CDR3 totals 17 residues. V lost 3 bases to trimming and J lost 1 base; unmatched junction nucleotides: 6. CDR1 is LNHDA and CDR2 is SQIVND in the germline V gene (reference sequence). CDR3 DNA sequence: TGTGCCAGTAGTATTACGGGACAGGGGTTCAGCAATCAGCCCCAGCATTTT. This gives the protein CASSITGQGFSNQPQHF.

The V gene is TRBV25-1, the J gene TRBJ1-4; D is unresolved. Germline V CDR1 and CDR2: MGHDK, SYGVNS. The CDR3 covers 14 residues. V shed 2 bases and J shed 5 bases, with 9 bases lying between them. The CDR3 sequence: CASSELTGNEKLFF. CDR3 coding DNA: TGTGCCAGCAGTGAACTGACGGGGAATGAAAAACTGTTTTTT.

The V and J genes are TRBV7-9 and TRBJ1-1; D is unresolved. V lost 5 bases and J 7 bases, leaving 17 bases between the germline ends. Germline lookup yields CDR1 SEHNR and CDR2 FQNEAQ (reference sequence). The CDR3 consists of 14 residues. CDR3 sequence (DNA): TGTGCCAGCAGCCGGAGCTCGGGTTACAGTGAAGCTTTCTTT. Translation: CASSRSSGYSEAFF.

V is TRBV10-3 and J is TRBJ1-1; D unresolved. The CDR3 has 14 residues. Germline CDR1 is ENHRY and CDR2 is SYGVKD. The ends were cut back, 6 bases at V and 1 base at J, with 12 bases in the middle. This chain's CDR3 is CAISASGSNTEAFF. CDR3 coding DNA: TGTGCCATCAGCGCTAGCGGGTCGAACACTGAAGCTTTCTTT.

The genes are TRBV7-7 and TRBJ2-7, with 9 bases fitting TRBD1. Germline values: CDR1 SSHAT, CDR2 FNYEAQ (reference sequence). This CDR3 has 15 amino acids. After removal of 6 bases from V and 2 bases from J, the junction contained 8 bases not matched to a gene. The CDR3 DNA is TGTGCCAGCAGTCGGGGACAGGGTCCGACCTACGAGCAGTACTTC. Protein sequence: CASSRGQGPTYEQYF.

The genes are TRBV6-5 and TRBJ2-3; 7 nucleotides agree with TRBD2. CDR1 and CDR2 from the germline V gene are MNHEY and SVGAGI. V shed 8 bases, J shed 3 bases, and the junction held 11 bases outside the gene matches. There are 15 residues in the CDR3. CDR3 DNA: TGTGCCAGCGCCAAATGGGGCGGGGGAACAGATACGCAGTATTTT. Amino acids: CASAKWGGGTDTQYF.

The table lists this clone with a few counts. The V and J genes are TRBV4-1 and TRBJ1-2; D call uncertain. V shed 4 bases and J shed 4 bases, with 16 bases lying between them. CDR1 is MGHRA, CDR2 YSYEKL, per germline. The CDR3 length is 15 residues. The CDR3 sequence is CASSLLFGSLYGYTF. CDR3 nucleotide sequence: TGCGCCAGCAGCCTACTCTTTGGCAGCCTCTATGGCTACACCTTC.

The chain is built from TRBV11-2 and TRBJ1-2, with D hard to call. Germline assignment: CDR1 SGHAT and CDR2 FQNNGV. This CDR3 comprises 12 residues. The V and J ends lost 3 bases and 4 bases respectively, with 6 bases between them. CDR3 sequence reads: CASSLEGYGYTF. The DNA of the CDR3 is TGTGCCAGCAGCTTGGAGGGCTATGGCTACACCTTC.

This clone was counted a single time. This rearrangement joins TRBV28 to TRBJ1-2; possible D gene TRBD1, 6 bases. The CDR3 contains 15 residues. Germline V gene sequence: CDR1 MDHEN, CDR2 SYDVKM. Trimming removed 3 bases from V and 6 bases from J, with 17 bases in between. The CDR3 region has the DNA TGTGCCAGCAGTTTTGTAGGGGGGTTGAAGAATGGCTACACCTTC. This encodes CASSFVGGLKNGYTF.

The chain has TRBV24-1 and TRBJ2-6; maybe TRBD1 (5 bases). The V gene lost 2 bases and the J gene lost 0 bases, with 13 bases spanning the gap. The CDR3 spans 18 residues. CDR1 and CDR2 from the germline V gene are KGHDR and SFDVKD. CDR3 sequence reads: CATSDSPLTGSGANVLTF. The DNA of the CDR3 is TGTGCCACCAGTGATTCTCCCTTAACAGGCTCTGGGGCCAACGTCCTGACTTTC.